This T cell receptor (beta chain) was observed in a study of OX40 agonist ivuxolimab in advanced cancers. For the study in its entirety: Ivuxolimab was an agonistic, fully human IgG2 monoclonal antibody directed against OX40 (CD134), a costimulatory receptor. Intravenous ivuxolimab was administered to patients every 2 weeks at six dose levels: 0.01, 0.1, 0.3, 1.5, 3 and 10 mg/kg. Of the 52 patients in dose escalation, some 20 had hepatocellular carcinoma, around 15 had melanoma, 9 had renal cell carcinoma and 9 had head and neck cancer. In the dose-escalation cohort, roughly 80% of patients were male, and the mean age was approximately 55 years, with a range of roughly 20 to 79. Patients were allowed to have had prior anti-PD-1, anti-PD-L1 or anti-CTLA-4 therapy, and approximately 40% of the dose-escalation patients had previously received checkpoint inhibitors. Partial responses occurred in three dose-escalation patients: two with cutaneous melanoma and one with hepatocellular carcinoma. The purpose of peripheral TCRbeta sequencing was to test whether ivuxolimab changed TCR sequence diversity and led to clonal T-cell expansion. The paper covers the monotherapy dose-escalation part of the phase I ivuxolimab trial, which included N ≈ 57 patients. Broad study findings and their caveats: Low levels of normalized T-cell clonal expansion were also seen in some nonresponding patients. The antigen specificity of the peripheral T cells that underwent clonal expansion was not determined. On average, CD8+ T cells showed more expanded clones than CD4+ T cells after ivuxolimab. In the 0.1-3.0 mg/kg groups, partial responders were among the patients with the lowest normalized peripheral clonal expansion, particularly in CD8+ T cells. At doses from 0.1 to 3.0 mg/kg, clonal expansion was seen in both CD4+ and CD8+ blood T cells between baseline and week 6.

For sequencing of the TCRbeta CDR3 region, genomic DNA was extracted from the sorted cells. TCRbeta CDR3 regions were sequenced using the immunoSEQ Assay. The table comes from immuneACCESS by way of TCRdb, which keeps in-frame sequences with V and J called. Part of the clones is missing from these tables; in studies checked, under half for an unresolved V gene and the rest for unknown reasons. This sample holds fewer than 90,000 clones; 85% were observed only once. Roughly 3% of the sample comes from the top ten. This clone was observed once. Its antigen is unknown. No base quality values were provided; no much bigger clone lies one nucleotide off. Patients with autoimmune disease history or receiving systemic immunosuppression were excluded from the trial. Peripheral blood for TCR sequencing was collected from all dose cohorts at baseline, on cycle 4 day 1, and on cycle 7 day 1. The samples were taken from a phase I, first-in-human, multicenter, open-label dose-escalation trial of ivuxolimab. Adults with locally advanced or metastatic melanoma, renal cell carcinoma, hepatocellular carcinoma or head and neck squamous cell carcinoma were enrolled in the trial. Before TCR sequencing, CD4+ and CD8+ T cells were separately sorted from peripheral blood.

The sequencing here drew on CD4+ or CD8+ T cells sorted from blood, taken in a trial of the OX40 agonist ivuxolimab. This TCR derives from an adult with an advanced solid tumor such as melanoma, head and neck, liver or kidney cancer.

The CDR3 protein sequence reads: CASSDKGSARTDTQYF. The DNA sequence is as follows: TGTGCCAGCAGTGATAAGGGGTCAGCCCGCACAGATACGCAGTATTTT. The rearranged chain carries TRBV6-1 and TRBJ2-3; TRBD1 is a weak D gene call, 5 bases matching. The V end loses 3 bases and the J end loses 1 base, and a stretch of 14 bases separates them. Including cysteine and phenylalanine, the CDR3 has 16 amino acids. Of the read, only the CDR3 DNA is kept; its 48 bases are in frame from base 1. Looking up the germline V gene yields CDR1 MNHNS and CDR2 SASEGT.